A selection of T cell receptor beta chains follows, all from one sample in a study of blood T cells in healthy people across ages. TCRdb called the 5' RACE reads again in MiXCR, with one record for every CDR3 protein. This table holds over 600,000 distinct CDR3 sequences, 45% to 70% found once. The sequencing sample was made of blood. The receptors here all came from a man aged 40-50 years in good health. The CDR3 runs from the conserved cysteine through the conserved F or W. D genes are given only for firm matches. Expanded clones get a size class; other rows say once, few or many, or leave the size out.

d_gene,abundance,v_gene,j_gene,CDR3nt,CDR3aa
TRBD1,-,TRBV28,TRBJ1-2,TGTGCCAGCAGTTTATCCGGGACAGGGCGTTATGGCTACACCTTC,CASSLSGTGRYGYTF
-,-,TRBV7-2,TRBJ1-1,TGTGCCAGCAGCCCCTCCTACGCCGTCGAAGCTTTCTTT,CASSPSYAVEAFF
-,few,TRBV24-1,TRBJ2-1,TGTGCCACCAGTGATTTCCATTCCCAGGTCTATGAGCAGTTCTTC,CATSDFHSQVYEQFF
-,-,TRBV20-1,TRBJ1-2,TGCAGTGCTAGAGATGTCGCCCGCAACTATGGCTACACCTTC,CSARDVARNYGYTF
-,-,TRBV4-3,TRBJ2-7,TGCGCCAGCAGCCAAGAGTCGGTAGGCGTCCGCAGAGGCGAGCAGTACTTC,CASSQESVGVRRGEQYF
-,-,TRBV27,TRBJ2-3,TGTGCCAGCAGTCCTCGTCTAGATCGGGATACGCAGTATTTT,CASSPRLDRDTQYF
-,-,TRBV4-1,TRBJ2-3,TGCGCCAGCAGCCAAGATTTTGGGAGCGCCAACACAGATACGCAGTATTTT,CASSQDFGSANTDTQYF
-,-,TRBV4-1,TRBJ2-2,TGCGCCAGCAGCCAAGAGTCATGGGGGGTAAACACCGGGGAGCTGTTTTTT,CASSQESWGVNTGELFF
-,-,TRBV20-1,TRBJ2-3,TGCAGTGCTGCGGCTGGGGATACGCAGTATTTT,CSAAAGDTQYF
TRBD1,-,TRBV9,TRBJ2-5,TGTGCCAGCAGCGTAGTCCCCAACAGGGGAGTTGAGACCCAGTACTTC,CASSVVPNRGVETQYF
-,once,TRBV3-1,TRBJ2-7,TGTGCCAGCAGCCTCCTCGAGGAGCAGTACTTC,CASSLLEEQYF
-,-,TRBV3-1,TRBJ2-5,TGTGCCAGCAGCCAAGGGGTAGGGGCAGAGACCCAGTACTTC,CASSQGVGAETQYF
-,-,TRBV20-1,TRBJ2-1,TGCAGTGCTAGATTAACGGGAGCGTTGGATGAGCAGTTCTTC,CSARLTGALDEQFF
-,once,TRBV28,TRBJ1-1,TGTGCCAGCAGGGGTATAGCAGGAGCTTTCTTT,CASRGIAGAFF
-,-,TRBV4-1,TRBJ2-5,TGCGCCAGCAGCCATCTTGGGGCGCAGACCCAGTACTTC,CASSHLGAQTQYF
TRBD2,once,TRBV6-5,TRBJ2-5,TGTGCCAGCAGTTACTCGCGCGGGAGTAAGGATGAGCAGTACTTC,CASSYSRGSKDEQYF
-,-,TRBV7-9,TRBJ2-2,TGTGCCAGCAGCTTCATGGACAGAAACACCGGGGAGCTGTTTTTT,CASSFMDRNTGELFF